These 2 T cell receptor beta chains were sequenced from one sample in a study of blood T cell repertoires in COVID-19. Profiled with immunoSEQ multiplex PCR; TCRdb holds only in-frame clones, not every one. Of under 450,000 clones in the sample, roughly 90% were seen once. Sample: peripheral blood. These receptors were collected from a woman aged 40 to 50 with COVID-19, enrolled during active disease.

This chain links TRBV18 with TRBJ2-2, with TRBD2 as a possible D gene (6 bases). Germline CDR1 reads KGHSH; CDR2 reads LQKENI. Trimming removed 6 bases from V and 6 bases from J, with 11 bases in between. The length of the CDR3 is 13 residues. CDR3 loop: CASSRLGPGELFF. The CDR3 coding sequence is TGTGCCAGCTCCCGACTAGGGCCCGGGGAGCTGTTTTTT.

Regarding this clone: Distinct nucleotide sequences in the sample also encode this CDR3. The chain couples TRBV12-3 or TRBV12-4 to TRBJ1-2; 8 bases align to TRBD1. V dropped 6 bases and J dropped 3; count of bases not matched to a gene: 3. This CDR3 contains 13 residues. CDR3 in DNA: TGTGCCAGCAGCCCGACAGGGGACTATGGCTACACCTTC. The encoded protein is CASSPTGDYGYTF.